These T cell receptor beta chains were read from a single sample in a study of CD8 T cells in ankylosing spondylitis. TCRdb analysed the 5' RACE reads with MiXCR anew, one entry per CDR3 protein. The sample lists 180,000 or so distinct CDR3 sequences; 11% were seen once. Specimen: blood, either unsorted or a sorted T cell fraction (not recorded which). The receptors come from a male donor with ankylosing spondylitis or in good health (not recorded which). Both conserved end residues are part of each CDR3. D genes are given only for firm matches. Clone sizes are given selectively: once, few, many, or a class where the clone is expanded.

D,J,size,V,CDR3,DNA
-,TRBJ1-2,many,TRBV6-2/TRBV6-3,CASRSVGALGYTF,TGTGCCAGCAGAAGCGTGGGGGCCCTAGGCTACACCTTC
TRBD2,TRBJ2-2,many,TRBV20-1,CSARIPGLAGAGELFF,TGCAGTGCTAGAATACCGGGACTAGCGGGAGCCGGGGAGCTGTTTTTT
-,TRBJ1-5,many,TRBV9,CASSVDFRQPQHF,TGTGCCAGCAGCGTAGATTTCCGGCAGCCCCAGCATTTT
TRBD2,TRBJ2-2,-,TRBV9,CASSVAGLVNTGELFF,TGTGCCAGCAGCGTAGCGGGACTAGTCAACACCGGGGAGCTGTTTTTT
-,TRBJ2-1,-,TRBV12-3/TRBV12-4,CASSLVIREQFF,TGTGCCAGCAGTTTAGTGATAAGGGAGCAGTTCTTC
TRBD1,TRBJ2-2,-,TRBV5-1,CASSLTGTGDTGELFF,TGCGCCAGCAGCTTAACCGGGACAGGGGACACCGGGGAGCTGTTTTTT
TRBD1,TRBJ2-7,many,TRBV28,CASTPSSQGERQYF,TGTGCCAGCACCCCTTCATCCCAGGGGGAGAGGCAGTACTTC
TRBD2,TRBJ2-1,many,TRBV5-1,CASSGSGGLYNEQFF,TGCGCCAGCAGCGGTAGCGGGGGTCTCTACAATGAGCAGTTCTTC
-,TRBJ1-1,many,TRBV4-1,CASSPGRDGVNTEAFF,TGCGCCAGCAGCCCTGGAAGGGACGGGGTGAACACTGAAGCTTTCTTT
TRBD1,TRBJ1-1,few,TRBV6-5,CASSRDRSTEAFF,TGTGCCAGCAGCCGGGACAGGTCCACTGAAGCTTTCTTT
-,TRBJ2-7,many,TRBV24-1,CATSDRRSDSYEQYF,TGTGCCACCAGTGATCGTCGCAGCGACTCCTACGAGCAGTACTTC
TRBD1,TRBJ1-6,many,TRBV7-6,CASSPGTGGYNSPLHF,TGTGCCAGCAGCCCCGGGACAGGGGGATATAATTCACCCCTCCACTTT
-,TRBJ2-5,-,TRBV4-3,CASSQGAYKETQYF,TGCGCCAGCAGCCAAGGGGCCTACAAGGAGACCCAGTACTTC
-,TRBJ1-2,many,TRBV19,CASSIGPGEGYTF,TGTGCCAGTAGTATTGGCCCAGGGGAAGGCTACACCTTC
TRBD2,TRBJ2-3,many,TRBV15,CATSRGQAGGLGDTQYF,TGTGCCACCAGCAGAGGTCAAGCGGGAGGTTTGGGAGATACGCAGTATTTT
-,TRBJ2-7,few,TRBV11-2,CASSFPETYEQYF,TGTGCCAGCAGCTTTCCCGAGACCTACGAGCAGTACTTC
-,TRBJ2-7,many,TRBV5-5,CASSLVGGVRSYEQYF,TGTGCCAGCAGCTTGGTCGGCGGGGTCCGCTCCTACGAGCAGTACTTC
-,TRBJ2-7,few,TRBV5-1,CASSLAGSGAYEQYF,TGCGCCAGCAGCTTGGCGGGAAGCGGAGCCTACGAGCAGTACTTC
TRBD1,TRBJ2-1,many,TRBV12-3/TRBV12-4,CASSPGQGIYEQFF,TGTGCCAGCAGTCCGGGACAGGGAATTTACGAGCAGTTCTTC
-,TRBJ2-7,many,TRBV12-3/TRBV12-4,CASSLWGSYEQYF,TGTGCCAGCAGTTTATGGGGTTCCTACGAGCAGTACTTC
-,TRBJ1-4,-,TRBV4-3,CASSQGGAPSEKLFF,TGCGCCAGCAGCCAAGGGGGGGCTCCATCCGAAAAACTGTTTTTT
TRBD2,TRBJ2-2,many,TRBV7-6,CASSFLSGGRGELFF,TGTGCCAGCAGCTTTTTGAGCGGGGGGCGCGGGGAGCTGTTTTTT
-,TRBJ2-7,many,TRBV5-1,CASSLGGGFSYEQYF,TGCGCCAGCAGCTTGGGGGGCGGTTTCTCCTACGAGCAGTACTTC
TRBD1,TRBJ2-4,many,TRBV20-1,CSARAQGYNIQYF,TGCAGTGCTAGAGCACAGGGGTACAACATTCAGTACTTC
TRBD2,TRBJ2-3,many,TRBV5-1,CASSLPLPLSGLAGGPGDTQYF,TGCGCCAGCAGCTTGCCTCTGCCCCTTTCGGGACTAGCGGGAGGGCCAGGAGATACGCAGTATTTT